This TCR beta chain was found in a study of memory B cells and T cells in multiple sclerosis. Comment on this clone: Its specificity is unknown.

Stimulus-free culture yielded autoproliferating CFSE-dim and non-proliferating CFSE-high T cells, each sequenced separately. Replicate wells were pooled after roughly 7 days of stimulus-free culture of 5x10^7 CFSE-labeled PBMCs. The germline V and J ends were trimmed by 7 bases and 4 bases, with 13 bases remaining between them. CDR1 and CDR2 (germline): LNHDA, SQIVND (reference sequence). This CDR3 contains 13 residues. Measured with immunoSEQ multiplex PCR; TCRdb has only the in-frame clones, and not every one. The table includes about 45,000 clones, 82% detected once. The rearrangement uses TRBV19 and TRBJ1-2; D is possibly TRBD1 (6 bases). This TCR was sampled from a human donor with multiple sclerosis. Sample: PBMCs from blood kept in culture. The CDR3 DNA reads TGTGCCAGTACGGAACAGGGATCCTATGGCTACACCTTC. Translation: CASTEQGSYGYTF.